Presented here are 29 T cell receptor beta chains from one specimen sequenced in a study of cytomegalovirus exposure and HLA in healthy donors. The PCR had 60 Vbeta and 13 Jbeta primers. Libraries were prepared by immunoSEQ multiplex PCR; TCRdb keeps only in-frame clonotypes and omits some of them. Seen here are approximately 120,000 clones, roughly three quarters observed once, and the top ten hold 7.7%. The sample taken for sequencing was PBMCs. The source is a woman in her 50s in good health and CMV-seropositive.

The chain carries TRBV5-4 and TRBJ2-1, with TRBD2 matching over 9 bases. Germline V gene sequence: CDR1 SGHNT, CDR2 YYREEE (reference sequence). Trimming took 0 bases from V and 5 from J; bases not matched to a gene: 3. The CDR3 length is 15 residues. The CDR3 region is CASSLGLAAHNEQFF. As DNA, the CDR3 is TGTGCCAGCAGCTTGGGACTAGCGGCGCACAATGAGCAGTTCTTC.

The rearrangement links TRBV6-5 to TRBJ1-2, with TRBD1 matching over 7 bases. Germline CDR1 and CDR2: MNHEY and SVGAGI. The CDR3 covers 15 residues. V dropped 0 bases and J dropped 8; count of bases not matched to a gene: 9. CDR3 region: CASSYSRDRVWGYTF. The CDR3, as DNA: TGTGCCAGCAGTTACTCCCGCGACAGGGTGTGGGGCTACACCTTC.

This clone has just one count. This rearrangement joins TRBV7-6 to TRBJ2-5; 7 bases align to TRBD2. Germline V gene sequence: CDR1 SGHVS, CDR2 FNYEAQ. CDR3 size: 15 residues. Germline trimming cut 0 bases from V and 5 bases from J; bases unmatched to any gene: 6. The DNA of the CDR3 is TGTGCCAGCAGCTTAGCCCGGACTAGTTGGGAGACCCAGTACTTC. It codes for CASSLARTSWETQYF.

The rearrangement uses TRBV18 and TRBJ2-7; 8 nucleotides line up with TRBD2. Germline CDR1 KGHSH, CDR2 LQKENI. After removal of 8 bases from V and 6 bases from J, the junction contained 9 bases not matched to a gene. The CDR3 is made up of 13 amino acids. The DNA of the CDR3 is TGTGCCAGCCGGGGACTAGGGCAGAGCGAGCAGTACTTC. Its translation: CASRGLGQSEQYF. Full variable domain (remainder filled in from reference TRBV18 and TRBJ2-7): NAGVMQNPRHLVRRRGQEARLRCSPMKGHSHVYWYRQLPEEGLKFMVYLQKENIIDESGMPKERFSAEFPKEGPSILRIQQVVRGDSAAYFCASRGLGQSEQYFGPGTRLTVT.

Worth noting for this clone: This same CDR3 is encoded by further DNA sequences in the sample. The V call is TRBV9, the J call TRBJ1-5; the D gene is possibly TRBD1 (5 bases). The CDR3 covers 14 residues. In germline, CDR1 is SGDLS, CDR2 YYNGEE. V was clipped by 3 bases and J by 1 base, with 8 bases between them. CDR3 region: CASSEQGSNQPQHF. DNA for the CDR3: TGTGCCAGCAGCGAGCAGGGAAGCAATCAGCCCCAGCATTTT.

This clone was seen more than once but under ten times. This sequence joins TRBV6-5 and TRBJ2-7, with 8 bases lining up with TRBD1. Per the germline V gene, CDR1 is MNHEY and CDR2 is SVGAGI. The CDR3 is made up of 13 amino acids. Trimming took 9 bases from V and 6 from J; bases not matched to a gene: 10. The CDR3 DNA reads TGTGCCAGTTGGCCTGGACAGGGCGCCGAGCAGTACTTC. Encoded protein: CASWPGQGAEQYF.

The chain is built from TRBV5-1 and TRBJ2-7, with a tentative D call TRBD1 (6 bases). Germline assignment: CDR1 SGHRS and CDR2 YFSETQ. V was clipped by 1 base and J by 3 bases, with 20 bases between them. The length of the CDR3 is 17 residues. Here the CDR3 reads CASSLPTRDNFHYEQYF. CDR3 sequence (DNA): TGCGCCAGCAGCTTGCCAACCCGGGACAACTTCCACTACGAGCAGTACTTC.

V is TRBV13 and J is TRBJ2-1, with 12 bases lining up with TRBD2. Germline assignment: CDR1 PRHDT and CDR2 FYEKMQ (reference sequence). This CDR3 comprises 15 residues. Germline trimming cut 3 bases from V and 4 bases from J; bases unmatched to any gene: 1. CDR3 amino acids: CASSFGTSGYNEQFF. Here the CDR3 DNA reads TGTGCCAGCAGCTTCGGGACTAGCGGGTACAATGAGCAGTTCTTC.

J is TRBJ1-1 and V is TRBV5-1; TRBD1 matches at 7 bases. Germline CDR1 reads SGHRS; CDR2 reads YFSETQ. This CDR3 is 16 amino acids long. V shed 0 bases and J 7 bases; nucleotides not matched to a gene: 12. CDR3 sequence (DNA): TGCGCCAGCAGCTTGGGGACAGGTAGTGTTAGGGGTGAAGCTTTCTTT. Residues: CASSLGTGSVRGEAFF.

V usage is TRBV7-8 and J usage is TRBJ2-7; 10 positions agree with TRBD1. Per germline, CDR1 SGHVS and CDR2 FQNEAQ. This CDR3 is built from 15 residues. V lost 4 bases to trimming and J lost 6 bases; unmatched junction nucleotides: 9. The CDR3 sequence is CASSSSGTGAREQYF. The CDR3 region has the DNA TGTGCCAGCAGCTCTTCCGGGACAGGGGCCCGCGAGCAGTACTTC.

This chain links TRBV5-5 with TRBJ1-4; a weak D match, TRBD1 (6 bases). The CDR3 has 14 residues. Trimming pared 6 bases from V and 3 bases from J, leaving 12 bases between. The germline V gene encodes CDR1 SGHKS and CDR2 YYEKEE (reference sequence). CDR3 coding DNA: TGTGCCAGCACCGGGGGGCTGGCTAATGAAAAACTGTTTTTT. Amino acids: CASTGGLANEKLFF.

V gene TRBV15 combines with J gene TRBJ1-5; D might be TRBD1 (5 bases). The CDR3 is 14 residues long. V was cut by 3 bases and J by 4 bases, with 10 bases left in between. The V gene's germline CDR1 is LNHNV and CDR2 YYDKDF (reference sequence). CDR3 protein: CATSSGAGNQPQHF. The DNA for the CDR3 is TGTGCCACCAGCAGTGGGGCAGGGAATCAGCCCCAGCATTTT.

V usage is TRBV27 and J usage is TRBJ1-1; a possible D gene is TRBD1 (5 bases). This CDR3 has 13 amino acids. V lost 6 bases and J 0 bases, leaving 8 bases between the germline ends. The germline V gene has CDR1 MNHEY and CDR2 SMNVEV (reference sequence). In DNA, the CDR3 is TGTGCCAGCAGGTCAGGGTTGAACACTGAAGCTTTCTTT. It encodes CASRSGLNTEAFF.

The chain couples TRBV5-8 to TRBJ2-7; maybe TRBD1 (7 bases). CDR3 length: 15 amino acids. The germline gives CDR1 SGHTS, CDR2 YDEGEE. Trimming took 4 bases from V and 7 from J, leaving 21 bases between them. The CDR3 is CASSGRGTEKEEQYF. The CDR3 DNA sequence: TGTGCCAGCAGCGGCCGGGGGACAGAGAAAGAAGAGCAGTACTTC.

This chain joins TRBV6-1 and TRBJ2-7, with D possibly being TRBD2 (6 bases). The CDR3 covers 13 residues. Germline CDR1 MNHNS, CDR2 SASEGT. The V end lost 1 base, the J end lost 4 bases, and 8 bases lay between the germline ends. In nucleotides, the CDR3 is TGTGCCAGCAGTGAAGGCGGGATGTACGAGCAGTACTTC. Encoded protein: CASSEGGMYEQYF.

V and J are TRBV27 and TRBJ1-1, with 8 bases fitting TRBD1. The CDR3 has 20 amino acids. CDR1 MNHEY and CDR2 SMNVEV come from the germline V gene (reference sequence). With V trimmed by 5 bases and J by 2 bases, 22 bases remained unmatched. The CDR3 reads CASSPHRDRRVGGVNTEAFF. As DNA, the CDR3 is TGTGCCAGCAGTCCACACCGGGACAGGAGGGTGGGGGGGGTAAACACTGAAGCTTTCTTT.

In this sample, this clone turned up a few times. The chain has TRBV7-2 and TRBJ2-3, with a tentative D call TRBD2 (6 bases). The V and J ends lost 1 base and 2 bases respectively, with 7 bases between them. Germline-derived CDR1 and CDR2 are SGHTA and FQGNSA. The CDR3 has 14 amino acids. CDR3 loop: CASSLGTTTDTQYF. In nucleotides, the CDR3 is TGTGCCAGCAGCTTAGGGACTACCACAGATACGCAGTATTTT. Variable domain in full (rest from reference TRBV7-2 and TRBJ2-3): GAGVSQSPSNKVTEKGKDVELRCDPISGHTALYWYRQSLGQGLEFLIYFQGNSAPDKSGLPSDRFSAERTGGSVSTLTIQRTQQEDSAVYLCASSLGTTTDTQYFGPGTRLTVL.

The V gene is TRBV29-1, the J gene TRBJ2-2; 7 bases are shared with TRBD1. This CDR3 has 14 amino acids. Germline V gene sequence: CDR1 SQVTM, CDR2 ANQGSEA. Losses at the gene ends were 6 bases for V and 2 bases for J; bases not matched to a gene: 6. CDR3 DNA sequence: TGCAGCGTCGTCCGGGACAGAAACACCGGGGAGCTGTTTTTT. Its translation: CSVVRDRNTGELFF.

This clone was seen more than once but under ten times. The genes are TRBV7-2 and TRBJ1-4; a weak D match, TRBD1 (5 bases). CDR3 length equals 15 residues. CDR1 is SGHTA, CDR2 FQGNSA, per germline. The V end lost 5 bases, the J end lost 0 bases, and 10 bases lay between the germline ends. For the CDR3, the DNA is TGTGCCAGCAGCGGGATGACAGCAACTAATGAAAAACTGTTTTTT. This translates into CASSGMTATNEKLFF.

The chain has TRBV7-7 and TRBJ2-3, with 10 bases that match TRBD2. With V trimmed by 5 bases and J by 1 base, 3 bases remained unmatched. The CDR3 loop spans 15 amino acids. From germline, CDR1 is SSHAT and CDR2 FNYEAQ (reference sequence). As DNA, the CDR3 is TGTGCCAGCAGCCCAGCGGGAGGGGGCACAGATACGCAGTATTTT. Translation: CASSPAGGGTDTQYF.

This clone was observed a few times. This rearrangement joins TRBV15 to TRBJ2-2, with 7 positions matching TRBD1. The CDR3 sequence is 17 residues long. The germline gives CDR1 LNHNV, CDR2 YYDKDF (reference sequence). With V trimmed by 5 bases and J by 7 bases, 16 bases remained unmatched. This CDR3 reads CATSRSGQLRGSGELFF. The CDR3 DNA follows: TGTGCCACCAGCCGCTCGGGACAGTTGAGGGGGAGCGGGGAGCTGTTTTTT. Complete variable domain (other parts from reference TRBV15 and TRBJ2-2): DAMVIQNPRYQVTQFGKPVTLSCSQTLNHNVMYWYQQKSSQAPKLLFHYYDKDFNNEADTPDNFQSRRPNTSFCFLDIRSPGLGDTAMYLCATSRSGQLRGSGELFFGEGSRLTVL.

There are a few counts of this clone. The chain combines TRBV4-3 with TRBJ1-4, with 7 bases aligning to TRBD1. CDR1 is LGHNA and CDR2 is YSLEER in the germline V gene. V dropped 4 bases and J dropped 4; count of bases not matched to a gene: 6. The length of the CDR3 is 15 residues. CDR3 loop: CASSRRDRNNEKLFF. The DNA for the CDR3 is TGCGCCAGCAGCCGGCGGGACAGAAATAATGAAAAACTGTTTTTT.

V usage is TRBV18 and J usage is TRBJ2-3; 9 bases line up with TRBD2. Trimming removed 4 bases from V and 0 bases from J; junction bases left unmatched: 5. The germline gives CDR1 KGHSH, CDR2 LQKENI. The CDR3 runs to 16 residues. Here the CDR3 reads CASSRETSGSTDTQYF. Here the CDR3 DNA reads TGTGCCAGCTCACGGGAAACTAGCGGGAGCACAGATACGCAGTATTTT.

CDR3 sequence reads: CASSSRQPPYEQYF. Written as DNA, the CDR3 is TGTGCCAGCAGTTCACGACAGCCTCCCTACGAGCAGTACTTC. V usage is TRBV6-4 and J usage is TRBJ2-5; D possibly corresponds to TRBD1 (5 bases). The end of the DNA fits TRBJ2-7 better, so the J call may be wrong. In germline, CDR1 is MRHNA, CDR2 SNTAGT. The CDR3 consists of 14 residues.

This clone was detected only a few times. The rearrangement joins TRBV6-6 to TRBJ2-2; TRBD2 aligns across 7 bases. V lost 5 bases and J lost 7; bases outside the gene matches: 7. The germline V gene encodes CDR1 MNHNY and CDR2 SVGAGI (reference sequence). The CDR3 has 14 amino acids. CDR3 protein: CASSGRAPIGELFF. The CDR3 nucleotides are TGTGCCAGCAGTGGGAGGGCCCCGATCGGGGAGCTGTTTTTT.

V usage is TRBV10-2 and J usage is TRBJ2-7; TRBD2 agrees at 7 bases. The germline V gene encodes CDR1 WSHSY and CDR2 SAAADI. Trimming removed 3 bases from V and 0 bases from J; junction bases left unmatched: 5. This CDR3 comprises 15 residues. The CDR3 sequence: CASSDLLAASYEQYF. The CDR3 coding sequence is TGCGCCAGCAGTGACCTTCTAGCGGCCTCCTACGAGCAGTACTTC.

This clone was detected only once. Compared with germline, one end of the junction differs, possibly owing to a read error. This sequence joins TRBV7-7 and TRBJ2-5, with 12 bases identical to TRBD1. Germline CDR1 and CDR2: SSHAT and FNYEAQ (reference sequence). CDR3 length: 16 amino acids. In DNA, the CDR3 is TGTGCTAGCAGCTTAGCCGGGACAGGGGGCAGAGAGACCCAGTACTTC. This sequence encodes CASSLAGTGGRETQYF.

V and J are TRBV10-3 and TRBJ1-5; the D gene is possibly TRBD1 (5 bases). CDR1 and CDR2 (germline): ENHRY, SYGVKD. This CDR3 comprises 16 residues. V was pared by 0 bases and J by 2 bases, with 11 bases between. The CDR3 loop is CAISESRGSGNQPQHF. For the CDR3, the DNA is TGTGCCATCAGTGAGTCGCGGGGGTCGGGCAATCAGCCCCAGCATTTT.

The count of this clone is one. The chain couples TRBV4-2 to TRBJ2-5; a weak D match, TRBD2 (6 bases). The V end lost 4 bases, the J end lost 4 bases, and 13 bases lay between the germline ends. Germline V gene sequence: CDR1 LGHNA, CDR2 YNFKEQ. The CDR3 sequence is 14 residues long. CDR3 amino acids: CASSLERVGETQYF. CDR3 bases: TGTGCCAGCAGCCTTGAGCGGGTCGGAGAGACCCAGTACTTC.